Shown below are 17 T cell receptor beta chains from a single sample sequenced in a study of T-cell reconstitution after alpha-beta-depleted transplantation in children. Using unique molecular identifiers, the investigators prepared the TCRbeta library. TCRdb redid the calling of the PCR reads with MiXCR, one entry per CDR3 protein. The profile shows 450,000 to 600,000 distinct CDR3 sequences, about 10% of them singletons. The sequences come from PBMCs, collected before TCRalphabeta/CD19-depleted stem cell transplant. The receptors come from a child aged 2 to 15 with inherited bone marrow failure, due to receive a stem cell transplant.

The sample holds many counts of this clonotype. The chain links TRBV20-1 to TRBJ2-3, with TRBD2 matching 8 bases. Per the germline V gene, CDR1 is DFQATT and CDR2 is SNEGSKA (reference sequence). The CDR3 runs 14 residues. Trimming cost V 2 bases and J 6 bases; bases outside gene matches: 7. The CDR3 is CSARRSSGSDTQYF. DNA of the CDR3: TGCAGTGCTAGACGGTCAAGCGGGAGTGATACGCAGTATTTT.

This chain joins TRBV7-2 and TRBJ2-1; TRBD2 is a possible D gene (6 bases). The CDR3 has 15 residues. Trimming left V 8 bases short and J 7 bases short, with 21 bases between. CDR1 and CDR2 from the germline V gene are SGHTA and FQGNSA. The CDR3 here is CASLRQSGGVNEQFF. The CDR3 DNA follows: TGTGCCAGCCTTAGACAGTCGGGCGGGGTAAATGAGCAGTTCTTC.

About this clonotype itself: A clone one base away is much larger, so this may be a read error. This chain uses TRBV5-6 with TRBJ1-1; D ambiguous. Germline-derived CDR1 and CDR2 are SGHDT and YYEEEE. This CDR3 has 13 amino acids. The CDR3 protein is CAGSFGGGYPTFF. The CDR3 DNA reads TGTGCCGGCAGCTTTGGTGGAGGGTACCCGACTTTCTTT.

This clonotype was detected many times. This chain connects TRBV20-1 to TRBJ1-6, with 7 nucleotides matching TRBD1. There are 13 residues in the CDR3. CDR1 and CDR2 (germline): DFQATT, SNEGSKA (reference sequence). The CDR3 loop is CSTGTVYNSPLHF. CDR3 nucleotides: TGCAGCACCGGGACAGTTTATAATTCACCCCTCCACTTT.

This clonotype appeared many times. V usage is TRBV20-1 and J usage is TRBJ2-1; D may be TRBD2 (5 bases). Trimming took 5 bases from V and 7 from J, leaving 15 bases between them. Germline V gene lookup returns CDR1 DFQATT and CDR2 SNEGSKA (reference sequence). The CDR3 loop spans 13 amino acids. Written as DNA, the CDR3 is TGCAGTGCTCACGAGGGAGAACGAAATGAGCAGTTCTTC. Protein: CSAHEGERNEQFF.

This clonotype has at least ten counts. This chain connects TRBV7-9 to TRBJ2-7, with a tentative D call TRBD1 (6 bases). From germline, CDR1 is SEHNR and CDR2 FQNEAQ (reference sequence). V lost 1 base to trimming and J lost 8 bases, with 15 bases between them. The CDR3 loop spans 14 amino acids. In DNA, the CDR3 is TGTGCCAGCAGCTTAGTCCCGGAAGGGGGACAGCAGTACTTC. It specifies CASSLVPEGGQQYF.

This clonotype has more than one count but fewer than ten. The chain joins TRBV12-3 or TRBV12-4 to TRBJ2-1; 12 bases align to TRBD2. The CDR3 length is 14 residues. Germline trimming cut 10 bases from V and 3 bases from J; bases unmatched to any gene: 4. DNA for the CDR3: TGTGCCATCCAGACTAGCGGGAGCTACAATGAGCAGTTCTTC. As protein: CAIQTSGSYNEQFF.

This clonotype was seen a few times. This chain links TRBV27 with TRBJ2-3, with D perhaps assigned TRBD1 or TRBD2 (5 bases each). The CDR3 totals 13 residues. Deletions cut 6 bases from V and 5 bases from J, with 12 bases between. Germline V gene data show CDR1 as MNHEY and CDR2 as SMNVEV (reference sequence). The CDR3 protein is CASRWGWGDTQYF. The CDR3 bases are TGTGCCAGCAGATGGGGGTGGGGAGATACGCAGTATTTT.

This clonotype was counted only a few times. J is TRBJ2-1 and V is TRBV19, with TRBD2 matching 10 bases. V lost 6 bases to trimming and J lost 2 bases; unmatched junction nucleotides: 7. CDR3 length equals 16 residues. CDR1 and CDR2 (germline): LNHDA, SQIVND (reference sequence). Here the CDR3 DNA reads TGTGCCAGTAGCCCGGGAGCGGGAGGGGCCTACAATGAGCAGTTCTTC. This gives the protein CASSPGAGGAYNEQFF.

The rearrangement uses TRBV27 and TRBJ2-7; 10 bases fit TRBD1. CDR1 and CDR2 from the germline V gene are MNHEY and SMNVEV (reference sequence). Trimming at V came to 3 bases and at J to 1 base, leaving 12 bases not matched to a gene. CDR3 size: 18 residues. The CDR3 DNA reads as TGTGCCAGCAGTTTCAGTCCCGGACAGGGGGACTTATCCTACGAGCAGTACTTC. Amino acid sequence: CASSFSPGQGDLSYEQYF.

Only a few counts were recorded for this clonotype. The chain recombines TRBV7-2 with TRBJ1-2; 9 bases are a match to TRBD1. The germline V gene encodes CDR1 SGHTA and CDR2 FQGNSA. The CDR3 is made up of 14 amino acids. V shed 6 bases and J 4 bases; nucleotides not matched to a gene: 6. As DNA, the CDR3 is TGTGCCAGCAGTGCACAGGGGGCAAGCTATGGCTACACCTTC. Protein sequence: CASSAQGASYGYTF.

This clonotype was found many times. J is TRBJ2-5 and V is TRBV12-3 or TRBV12-4, with TRBD2 as a possible D gene (6 bases). The V end lost 6 bases, the J end lost 2 bases, and 19 bases lay between the germline ends. There are 16 residues in the CDR3. In DNA form, the CDR3 reads TGTGCCAGCAGCCTCCGGGGTAGTAGCGGACAAGAGACCCAGTACTTC. Translating gives CASSLRGSSGQETQYF.

This clonotype was detected ten times or more. CDR3 DNA sequence: TGCGCCAGCAGCTCGGACAGGTACCCCTACGAGCAGTACTTC. Translating it yields CASSSDRYPYEQYF. V usage is TRBV5-1 and J usage is TRBJ2-7, with 7 bases that match TRBD1. V dropped 3 bases and J dropped 2; count of bases not matched to a gene: 5. CDR1 and CDR2 from the germline V gene are SGHRS and YFSETQ. This CDR3 has 14 amino acids.

This clonotype was seen more than once but under ten times. This chain connects TRBV7-8 to TRBJ2-7; D unresolved. The CDR3 contains 17 residues. The germline V and J ends were trimmed by 0 bases and 1 base, with 16 bases remaining between them. Germline CDR1 and CDR2: SGHVS and FQNEAQ. DNA for the CDR3: TGTGCCAGCAGCTTAGCGCCACTTCAGGCCACTTCCTACGAGCAGTACTTC. It translates to CASSLAPLQATSYEQYF.

There are many counts of this clonotype. The genes are TRBV9 and TRBJ2-7, with D maybe TRBD1 (6 bases). The CDR3 is 15 residues long. The germline V gene encodes CDR1 SGDLS and CDR2 YYNGEE. Trimming cost V 0 bases and J 1 base, with 11 bases left between them. The CDR3 DNA reads TGTGCCAGCAGCGTAGGACAGGTTCCTTCCTACGAGCAGTACTTC. This translates into CASSVGQVPSYEQYF.

The chain couples TRBV6-5 to TRBJ2-1; D gene ambiguous. Trimming shortened V by 6 bases and J by 2 bases, and 20 bases separated the two germline ends. The CDR3 is 17 amino acids. CDR1 and CDR2 from the germline V gene are MNHEY and SVGAGI. CDR3 loop: CASSPPVWRPPYNEQFF. The CDR3 coding sequence is TGTGCCAGCAGCCCCCCCGTTTGGCGTCCACCCTACAATGAGCAGTTCTTC.

This clonotype was seen many times. J is TRBJ1-5 and V is TRBV27, with TRBD1 matching over 7 bases. CDR1 and CDR2 from the germline V gene are MNHEY and SMNVEV (reference sequence). J was trimmed by 5 bases and V by 7 bases; bases with no gene match: 8. The CDR3 covers 14 residues. CDR3 in DNA: TGTGCCAGCACTATACAGGGGTCGCATCAGCCCCAGCATTTT. It specifies CASTIQGSHQPQHF.